Below, 25 T cell receptor beta chains from the same sample are listed, as sequenced in a study of T-cell memory formation after mild COVID-19. TCRdb processed the 5' RACE reads anew with MiXCR; each CDR3 protein has one entry. The profile covers more than 400,000 distinct CDR3 sequences, with 15% to 20% appearing a single time and roughly 12% taken by the ten largest. Sequenced sample: PBMCs or a T cell subset sorted from them (not recorded which). Receptor source: an adult woman who had mild COVID-19 (a few samples of this study predate the infection). Cell type and time point are not known.

This clonotype appeared many times. V gene TRBV7-8 combines with J gene TRBJ2-5, with 11 positions matching TRBD2. V shed 9 bases and J 2 bases; nucleotides not matched to a gene: 5. CDR1 and CDR2 (germline): SGHVS, FQNEAQ. This CDR3 contains 14 residues. The CDR3 region has the DNA TGTGCCAGTGCGGGACTAGCGGAGCAAGAGACCCAGTACTTC. This gives the protein CASAGLAEQETQYF.

In its sample, this clonotype was seen a few times. V usage is TRBV6-5 and J usage is TRBJ2-5, with D perhaps TRBD1 (5 bases). Trimming stripped 0 bases from V and 2 bases from J, with 13 bases between. Germline V gene lookup returns CDR1 MNHEY and CDR2 SVGAGI. CDR3 size: 16 residues. This CDR3 reads CASSYSPADIQETQYF. For the CDR3, the DNA is TGTGCCAGCAGTTACTCCCCCGCGGACATTCAAGAGACCCAGTACTTC.

This clonotype was seen a few times. The chain carries TRBV12-3 or TRBV12-4 and TRBJ1-1; D is unresolved. The CDR3 has 13 residues. Trimming left V 8 bases short and J 3 bases short, with 13 bases between. The CDR3 loop reads CASALPYDTEAFF. The CDR3 DNA is TGTGCCAGCGCGCTCCCCTACGACACTGAAGCTTTCTTT.

The rearrangement links TRBV27 to TRBJ1-1; possible D gene TRBD1, 5 bases. Germline-derived CDR1 and CDR2 are MNHEY and SMNVEV (reference sequence). Trimming shortened V by 7 bases and J by 4 bases, and 16 bases separated the two germline ends. The CDR3 totals 14 residues. The CDR3 region is CASTPGLSFTEAFF. The CDR3 DNA sequence: TGTGCCAGCACCCCGGGACTTTCGTTCACTGAAGCTTTCTTT.

This clonotype has more than one count but fewer than ten. This rearrangement joins TRBV30 to TRBJ2-3, with D possibly being TRBD2 (7 bases). CDR1 is GTSNPN and CDR2 is SVGIG in the germline V gene (reference sequence). Between the trimmed V and J ends, which lost 2 bases and 4 bases, there was a span of 22 bases. The CDR3 covers 17 residues. This chain's CDR3 is CAWSRGRGQFSADTQYF. The CDR3 nucleotides read TGTGCCTGGAGTCGGGGGCGGGGGCAGTTTAGCGCAGATACGCAGTATTTT.

CDR3 bases: TGCAGTGCTGTAAGCGGGGGGGAGCCCTACGAGCAGTACTTC. Its translation is CSAVSGGEPYEQYF. The chain uses TRBV20-1 and TRBJ2-7; 10 positions agree with TRBD2. The V gene's germline CDR1 is DFQATT and CDR2 SNEGSKA (reference sequence). With 5 bases clipped from V and 2 bases from J, the junction kept 6 bases outside the gene matches. This CDR3 is built from 14 residues.

The rearrangement uses TRBV7-2 and TRBJ2-2; 11 bases map to TRBD2. The CDR3 extends over 16 amino acids. The germline CDR1 and CDR2 sequences are SGHTA and FQGNSA. The junction had 1 base not matched to a gene; V was cut back by 3 bases and J by 1 base. The CDR3 reads CASSFGTSGNTGELFF. CDR3 coding DNA: TGTGCCAGCAGCTTTGGGACTAGCGGGAACACCGGGGAGCTGTTTTTT.

V is TRBV29-1 and J is TRBJ1-5; unclear D gene. Per the germline V gene, CDR1 is SQVTM and CDR2 is ANQGSEA. V was clipped by 4 bases and J by 4 bases, with 8 bases between them. The CDR3 loop spans 12 amino acids. The CDR3 reads CSVGEVNQPQHF. CDR3 sequence (DNA): TGCAGCGTTGGCGAAGTTAATCAGCCCCAGCATTTT. Full variable domain (remainder filled in from reference TRBV29-1 and TRBJ1-5): SAVISQKPSRDICQRGTSLTIQCQVDSQVTMMFWYRQQPGQSLTLIATANQGSEATYESGFVIDKFPISRPNLTFSTLTVSNMSPEDSSIYLCSVGEVNQPQHFGDGTRLSIL.

This clonotype was counted only a few times. V is TRBV12-3 or TRBV12-4 and J is TRBJ1-2; tentatively, D is TRBD1 (6 bases). The CDR3 extends over 14 amino acids. V lost 5 bases and J lost 1, with 11 bases in between. The CDR3 nucleotides read TGTGCCAGCAGTCCCGGACAGTTTAACTATGGCTACACCTTC. This sequence encodes CASSPGQFNYGYTF.

The V call is TRBV12-3 or TRBV12-4, the J call TRBJ2-3, with TRBD2 identical over 7 bases. The ends lost 6 bases at V and 2 bases at J; junction bases unmatched: 11. This CDR3 has 16 amino acids. The CDR3 loop is CASRPRWAGDTDTQYF. CDR3 DNA: TGTGCCAGCAGACCCCGTTGGGCGGGAGACACAGATACGCAGTATTTT.

CDR3 amino acids: CASSPTRDSNQPQHF. In DNA form, the CDR3 reads TGTGCCAGCTCTCCAACAAGGGATAGCAATCAGCCCCAGCATTTT. The rearrangement joins TRBV18 to TRBJ1-5; D gene uncertain. Trimming shortened V by 6 bases and J by 0 bases, and 12 bases separated the two germline ends. CDR3 length: 15 residues. CDR1 and CDR2 (germline): KGHSH, LQKENI.

This clonotype was seen a handful of times. An end of the junction differs from the germline gene, which may be a read error. The rearrangement uses TRBV7-6 and TRBJ2-3, with unresolved D. This CDR3 comprises 16 residues. CDR1 and CDR2 from the germline V gene are SGHVS and FNYEAQ. Here the CDR3 reads CASSSTDGPRTDTQYF. The CDR3 bases are TGTGCCAGTAGCTCCACGGACGGCCCCCGCACAGATACGCAGTATTTT.

The V and J genes are TRBV29-1 and TRBJ2-3, with TRBD2 identical over 9 bases. Germline-derived CDR1 and CDR2 are SQVTM and ANQGSEA. The CDR3 has 14 residues. J was trimmed by 7 bases and V by 3 bases; bases with no gene match: 8. This chain's CDR3 is CSVDGRGGGNTQYF. CDR3 nucleotides: TGCAGCGTTGACGGGCGGGGGGGCGGAAATACGCAGTATTTT.

The chain uses TRBV6-5 and TRBJ2-3, with unresolved D. Germline V CDR1 and CDR2: MNHEY, SVGAGI. Trimming took off 2 bases at V and 0 bases at J, with 12 bases between the two ends. The CDR3 consists of 16 residues. Here the CDR3 DNA reads TGTGCCAGCAGTTACGGGATCTTTTCTAGCACAGATACGCAGTATTTT. Translation: CASSYGIFSSTDTQYF.

The chain couples TRBV11-1 to TRBJ2-2; D perhaps matches TRBD2 (5 bases). The CDR3 sequence is 14 residues long. Trimming took 5 bases from V and 5 from J, leaving 12 bases between them. CDR1 and CDR2 (germline): SGHAT, FQDESV (reference sequence). For the CDR3, the DNA is TGTGCCAGCAGCCCAACCCCGGGGACCGGGGAGCTGTTTTTT. Encoded protein: CASSPTPGTGELFF.

In its sample, this clonotype was seen a few times. This chain connects TRBV6-5 to TRBJ2-7; possible D gene TRBD2, 7 bases. The CDR3 totals 15 residues. Germline V lookup: CDR1 MNHEY, CDR2 SVGAGI. Trimming took off 4 bases at V and 3 bases at J, with 16 bases between the two ends. The CDR3 bases are TGTGCCAGCAGTTTCGGGACAAGCGGGATCTACGAGCAGTACTTC. As protein: CASSFGTSGIYEQYF.

This chain links TRBV7-8 with TRBJ2-5, with a possible D match to TRBD2 (7 bases). Germline-derived CDR1 and CDR2 are SGHVS and FQNEAQ. This CDR3 spans 15 amino acids. The germline V and J ends were trimmed by 4 bases and 3 bases, with 15 bases remaining between them. DNA of the CDR3: TGTGCCAGCAGCTCGACCTGGGGGGGCGAAGAGACCCAGTACTTC. Residues: CASSSTWGGEETQYF.

V and J are TRBV19 and TRBJ1-4, with D tentatively TRBD1 (6 bases). This CDR3 spans 17 amino acids. Germline lookup yields CDR1 LNHDA and CDR2 SQIVND (reference sequence). The V end lost 3 bases, the J end lost 6 bases, and 20 bases lay between the germline ends. Here the CDR3 DNA reads TGTGCCAGTAGTATCCCCCGTCGGACAGCCCGGTATGAAAAACTGTTTTTT. Translating it yields CASSIPRRTARYEKLFF.

This chain links TRBV12-3 or TRBV12-4 with TRBJ2-3; D unclear. With 1 base removed from V and 2 bases from J, the gap between germline ends came to 7 bases. This CDR3 spans 14 amino acids. The CDR3 region has the DNA TGTGCCAGCAGTTTAGGGGCGAACACAGATACGCAGTATTTT. This encodes CASSLGANTDTQYF.

CDR3 coding DNA: TGTGCCAGCAGCCCTAGCGGGGGTGGCACCGGGGAGCTGTTTTTT. Translated: CASSPSGGGTGELFF. The chain has TRBV2 and TRBJ2-2, with 10 bases fitting TRBD2. CDR3 size: 15 residues. The germline CDR1 and CDR2 sequences are SNHLY and FYNNEI. V dropped 6 bases and J dropped 4; count of bases not matched to a gene: 5.

The chain recombines TRBV7-3 with TRBJ1-1, with TRBD1 matching 11 bases. The CDR3 is 15 amino acids. Germline V gene sequence: CDR1 SGHTA, CDR2 FQGTGA. J was trimmed by 5 bases and V by 6 bases; bases with no gene match: 8. The CDR3 loop is CASRRGQGARTEAFF. CDR3 coding DNA: TGTGCCAGCAGGCGCGGACAGGGGGCAAGAACTGAAGCTTTCTTT.

The chain employs TRBV9 and TRBJ2-7, with TRBD2 identical over 7 bases. There are 15 residues in the CDR3. Per the germline V gene, CDR1 is SGDLS and CDR2 is YYNGEE. V gave up 0 bases and J gave up 4 bases; unmatched junction bases: 7. CDR3 in amino acids: CASSVADGRAYEQYF. The CDR3 bases are TGTGCCAGCAGCGTAGCAGATGGGAGGGCGTACGAGCAGTACTTC.

The chain combines TRBV4-1 with TRBJ1-4, with D possibly TRBD1 on 5 matching bases. V lost 3 bases to trimming and J lost 8 bases, with 19 bases between them. Germline V CDR1 and CDR2: MGHRA, YSYEKL. The CDR3 is 16 amino acids. The CDR3 spells CASSHLRGQVREKLFF. CDR3 nucleotide sequence: TGCGCCAGCAGCCACCTCCGGGGCCAAGTTCGGGAAAAACTGTTTTTT.

This clonotype was picked up a small number of times. The rearrangement links TRBV9 to TRBJ1-2, with no clear D. Germline V lookup: CDR1 SGDLS, CDR2 YYNGEE. The CDR3 runs to 15 residues. Trimming stripped 4 bases from V and 3 bases from J, with 16 bases between. CDR3 nucleotide sequence: TGTGCCAGCAGCCCTCGTTCGGTGGCCTACTATGGCTACACCTTC. It encodes CASSPRSVAYYGYTF.

This clonotype has only a few counts. The rearrangement joins TRBV4-1 to TRBJ1-4; D ambiguous. The CDR3 has 18 amino acids. Per the germline V gene, CDR1 is MGHRA and CDR2 is YSYEKL. The V gene lost 3 bases and the J gene lost 2 bases, with 19 bases spanning the gap. CDR3 in DNA: TGCGCCAGCAGCCATTTTACGGTGGGAGCTAGGACTAATGAAAAACTGTTTTTT. Amino acids: CASSHFTVGARTNEKLFF.